The 15 T cell receptor beta chains listed next were all sequenced from one sample in a study of CD8+CD57+ T cells in acquired aplastic anemia (dated by TCRdb to the late 2010s). Reads for this sample came from an Illumina HiSeq 2000. Profiling of TCR beta VDJ combinations and CDR3 sequences used genomic DNA as the template. The public reads were reprocessed in TCRdb via fastp at Q25 and MiXCR, keeping in-frame beta chains. Rows are unified per CDR3 protein, each entry keeping the most common DNA and genes. Within this sample are just over 400,000 distinct CDR3 sequences, with 55% to 70% of them counted one time only. The ten largest clonotypes hold 3% to 5% of the sample. The sample comprised sorted CD4+, CD8+, or CD8+CD57+ T cells (not recorded which) from PBMCs. The receptors originated from a human donor in good health, serving as a control.

This clonotype was observed a single time. A read error may produce the germline difference seen at one junction end. This chain links TRBV9 with TRBJ2-7; 7 bases align to TRBD1. This CDR3 is built from 13 residues. Germline-derived CDR1 and CDR2 are SGDLS and YYNGEE. In nucleotides, the CDR3 is TGTGCCAGCAGCGCGCGCCTAGGGGGCAGTCCGCAGTTC. As protein: CASSARLGGSPQF.

This clonotype was counted between two and nine times. This sequence may be a read error, since a much larger clone differs from it by one base. The rearrangement uses TRBV10-3 and TRBJ1-2, with TRBD1 matching 7 bases. The germline V gene encodes CDR1 ENHRY and CDR2 SYGVKD. This CDR3 has 14 amino acids. The chain's CDR3 is CANSYFDRDYGYTF. The CDR3 DNA follows: TGTGCCAACAGTTACTTCGACAGGGACTATGGCTACACCTTC.

CDR3: CASSADSAYNEQFF. CDR3 DNA: TGTGCCAGCAGTGCGGACAGCGCGTATAATGAGCAGTTCTTC. This sequence joins TRBV2 and TRBJ2-1, with a possible D match to TRBD1 (6 bases). The CDR3 covers 14 residues. V lost 4 bases and J lost 7, with 14 bases in between. Germline V lookup: CDR1 SNHLY, CDR2 FYNNEI.

About this clonotype: The germline gene is not matched at one end of the junction; a read error may be the cause. V and J are TRBV27 and TRBJ2-2, with TRBD1 matching 8 bases. Germline lookup yields CDR1 MNHEY and CDR2 SMNVEV (reference sequence). The CDR3 totals 16 residues. Here the CDR3 reads CASSPPNRGNTGELLF. For the CDR3, the DNA is TGTGCCAGCAGTCCCCCAAACAGGGGGAACACCGGGGAGCTGCTTTTT.

At least ten counts were recorded for this clonotype. In DNA, the CDR3 is TGTGCCAGCAGCCCGCGGGAGGGGCCTTACTATGGCTACACCTTC. Protein product: CASSPREGPYYGYTF. The gene calls are TRBV9 and TRBJ1-2; the D gene is possibly TRBD1 (5 bases). Germline CDR1 reads SGDLS; CDR2 reads YYNGEE. V was cut by 4 bases and J by 3 bases, with 16 bases left in between. The CDR3 extends over 15 amino acids. Based on the CDR3 plus reference TRBV9 and TRBJ1-2, the full variable domain is DSGVTQTPKHLITATGQRVTLRCSPRSGDLSVYWYQQSLDQGLQFLIQYYNGEERAKGNILERFSAQQFPDLHSELNLSSLELGDSALYFCASSPREGPYYGYTFGSGTRLTVV.

Concerning this clonotype: This is likely a read error, given that the CDR3 carries no conserved phenylalanine or tryptophan at its end. No DNA is shown, since the ends of the CDR3 on it are uncertain; the CDR3 is the one TCRdb lists. The J gene is TRBJ1-1, the V gene TRBV2; TRBD1, as called in the table, went unchecked against the DNA. Both ends counted, the CDR3 spans 15 residues. Germline loops: CDR1 SNHLY, CDR2 FYNNEI. CDR3 protein: CASSATGGNGHPSTL.

The V gene is TRBV7-3, the J gene TRBJ2-2; possible D gene TRBD1, 6 bases. V was trimmed by 5 bases and J by 13 bases, leaving 14 bases between them. There are 12 residues in the CDR3. Germline assignment: CDR1 SGHTA and CDR2 FQGTGA. The chain's CDR3 is CASSLRARGLFF. The CDR3 DNA is TGTGCCAGCAGCCTCCGGGCCAGGGGGCTGTTTTTT.

Of note for this clonotype: The junction and the germline gene differ at one end; a read error may be behind it. The rearrangement joins TRBV7-2 to TRBJ2-5; D call uncertain. CDR1 and CDR2 from the germline V gene are SGHTA and FQGNSA. This CDR3 is built from 14 residues. The CDR3 protein is CASSKEQDHETQYF. CDR3 nucleotides: TGTGCCAGCAGCAAAGAGCAGGACCACGAGACCCAGTACTTC.

Only a few counts were recorded for this clonotype. The CDR3 sequence is CASSSQGGADTEAFF. CDR3 sequence (DNA): TGTGCCAGCAGCTCCCAGGGAGGGGCGGACACTGAAGCTTTCTTT. The chain is built from TRBV7-2 and TRBJ1-1; D perhaps matches TRBD1 (5 bases). Trimming stripped 4 bases from V and 3 bases from J, with 15 bases between. Germline CDR1 and CDR2: SGHTA and FQGNSA. This CDR3 is 15 amino acids long.

At least ten counts were recorded for this clonotype. The chain carries TRBV7-2 and TRBJ1-2; TRBD1 might be the D (6 bases). This CDR3 contains 16 residues. V was cut by 1 base and J by 2 bases, with 14 bases left in between. Germline V gene data show CDR1 as SGHTA and CDR2 as FQGNSA. The CDR3 DNA follows: TGTGCCAGCAGCTTAGGGCAGGGGTCGAAAAACTATGGCTACACCTTC. Translation: CASSLGQGSKNYGYTF.

V is TRBV5-1 and J is TRBJ2-1; possible D gene TRBD1, 6 bases. There are 13 residues in the CDR3. The ends were cut back, 9 bases at V and 6 bases at J, with 16 bases in the middle. Per germline, CDR1 SGHRS and CDR2 YFSETQ. The CDR3 DNA sequence: TGCGCCACAGGGGTAGAGTCAGCCAATGAGCAGTTCTTC. The encoded protein is CATGVESANEQFF.

This clonotype was seen only a few times. The chain recombines TRBV5-4 with TRBJ2-5; 13 bases agree with TRBD2. The CDR3 has 18 residues. The trim removed 4 bases at V and 5 bases at J, leaving 14 bases unmatched. CDR1 and CDR2 from the germline V gene are SGHNT and YYREEE (reference sequence). The CDR3 is CASSRLAGGLRSSETQYF. CDR3 DNA sequence: TGTGCCAGCAGCCGACTAGCGGGGGGCCTTCGCTCGTCGGAGACCCAGTACTTC. The full variable domain, with the rest looked up from reference TRBV5-4 and TRBJ2-5, is ETGVTQSPTHLIKTRGQQVTLRCSSQSGHNTVSWYQQALGQGPQFIFQYYREEENGRGNFPPRFSGLQFPNYSSELNVNALELDDSALYLCASSRLAGGLRSSETQYFGPGTRLLVL.

This clonotype was seen ten or more times. The gene calls are TRBV5-6 and TRBJ2-1; 9 nucleotides match TRBD1. This CDR3 contains 14 residues. The V gene's germline CDR1 is SGHDT and CDR2 YYEEEE. V was clipped by 4 bases and J by 3 bases; unmatched bases: 2. The CDR3 loop reads CASSRDRVYNEQFF. CDR3 sequence (DNA): TGTGCCAGCAGCAGGGACAGGGTCTACAATGAGCAGTTCTTC. Complete variable domain (other parts from reference TRBV5-6 and TRBJ2-1): DAGVTQSPTHLIKTRGQQVTLRCSPKSGHDTVSWYQQALGQGPQFIFQYYEEEERQRGNFPDRFSGHQFPNYSSELNVNALLLGDSALYLCASSRDRVYNEQFFGPGTRLTVL.

Concerning this clonotype: A read error may produce the germline difference seen at one junction end. The rearrangement joins TRBV10-1 to TRBJ2-7, with D perhaps matching TRBD2 (6 bases). Per the germline V gene, CDR1 is WNHNN and CDR2 is SYGVQD (reference sequence). This CDR3 spans 13 amino acids. The CDR3 region is CASSHQAGIVQYF. For the CDR3, the DNA is TGTGCCAGCAGTCACCAGGCGGGAATCGTGCAGTACTTC.

This clonotype turned up a few times. One end of the junction fails to match germline, which may point to a read error. The chain combines TRBV14 with TRBJ2-2, with D perhaps matching TRBD1 (5 bases). Germline assignment: CDR1 SGHDN and CDR2 FVKESK. This CDR3 is built from 14 residues. Here the CDR3 reads CASSLAQGTGELFF. The CDR3, as DNA: TGTGCTAGCAGCTTAGCTCAGGGCACCGGGGAGCTGTTTTTT. Full variable domain (remainder filled in from reference TRBV14 and TRBJ2-2): EAGVTQFPSHSVIEKGQTVTLRCDPISGHDNLYWYRRVMGKEIKFLLHFVKESKQDESGMPNNRFLAERTGGTYSTLKVQPAELEDSGVYFCASSLAQGTGELFFGEGSRLTVL.